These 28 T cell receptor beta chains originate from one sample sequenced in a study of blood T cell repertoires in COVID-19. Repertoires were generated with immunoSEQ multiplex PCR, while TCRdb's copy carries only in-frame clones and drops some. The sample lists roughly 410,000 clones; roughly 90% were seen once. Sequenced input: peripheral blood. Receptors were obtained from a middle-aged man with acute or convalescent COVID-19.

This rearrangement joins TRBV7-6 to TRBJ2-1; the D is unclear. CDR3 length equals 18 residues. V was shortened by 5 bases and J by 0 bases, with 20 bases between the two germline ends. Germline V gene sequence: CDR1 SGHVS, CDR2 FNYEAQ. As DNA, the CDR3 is TGTGCCAGCAGCCCCACGGCCGAAGCGCGGAGCTCCTACAATGAGCAGTTCTTC. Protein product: CASSPTAEARSSYNEQFF.

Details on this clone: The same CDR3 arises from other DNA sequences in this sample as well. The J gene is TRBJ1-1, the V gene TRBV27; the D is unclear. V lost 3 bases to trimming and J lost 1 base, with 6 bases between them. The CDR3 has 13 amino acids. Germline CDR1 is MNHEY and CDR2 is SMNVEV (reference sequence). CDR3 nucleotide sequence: TGTGCCAGCAGTTTTAGGAGGAACACTGAAGCTTTCTTT. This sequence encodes CASSFRRNTEAFF.

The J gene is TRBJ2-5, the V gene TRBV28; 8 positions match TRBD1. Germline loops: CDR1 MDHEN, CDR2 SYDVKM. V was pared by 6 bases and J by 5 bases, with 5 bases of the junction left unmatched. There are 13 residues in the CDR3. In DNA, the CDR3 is TGTGCCAGCAGCCAGGGGGCGGCCGAGACCCAGTACTTC. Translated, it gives CASSQGAAETQYF.

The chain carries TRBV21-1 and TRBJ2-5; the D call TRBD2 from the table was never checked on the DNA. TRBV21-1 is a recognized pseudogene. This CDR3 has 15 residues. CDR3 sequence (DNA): TGTGCCAGCAGCAAAAAACTAGCGGGAGATGAGACCCAGTACTTC. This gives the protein CASSKKLAGDETQYF.

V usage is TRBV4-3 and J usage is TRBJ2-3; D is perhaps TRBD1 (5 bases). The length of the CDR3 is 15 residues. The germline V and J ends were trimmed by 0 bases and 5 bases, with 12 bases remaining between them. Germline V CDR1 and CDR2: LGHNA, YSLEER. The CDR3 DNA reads TGCGCCAGCAGCCAAGAATGGCCAAGGGGAGATACGCAGTATTTT. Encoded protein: CASSQEWPRGDTQYF.

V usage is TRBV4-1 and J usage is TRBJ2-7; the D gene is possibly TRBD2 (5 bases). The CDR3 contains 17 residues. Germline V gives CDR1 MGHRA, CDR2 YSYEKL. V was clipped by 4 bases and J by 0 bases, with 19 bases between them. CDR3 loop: CASSPLMSVRGSYEQYF. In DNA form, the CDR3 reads TGCGCCAGCAGCCCCCTCATGTCAGTTCGGGGCTCCTACGAGCAGTACTTC.

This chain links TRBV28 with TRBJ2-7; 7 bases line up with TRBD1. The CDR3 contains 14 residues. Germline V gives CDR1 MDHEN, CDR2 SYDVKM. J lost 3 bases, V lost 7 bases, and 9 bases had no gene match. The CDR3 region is CASTITGTDYEQYF. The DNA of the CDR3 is TGTGCCAGCACCATTACCGGGACAGACTACGAGCAGTACTTC.

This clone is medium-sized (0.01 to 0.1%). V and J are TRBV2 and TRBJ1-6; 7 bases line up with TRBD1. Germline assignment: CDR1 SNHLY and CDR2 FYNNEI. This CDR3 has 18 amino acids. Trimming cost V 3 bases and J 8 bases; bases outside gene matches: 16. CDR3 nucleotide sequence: TGTGCCAGCAGTGACGGGAGACAGGGAATCTTTAGGGATTCACCCCTCCACTTT. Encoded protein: CASSDGRQGIFRDSPLHF.

The CDR3 sequence is CASSFTGREAFF. CDR3 bases: TGTGCCAGCAGCTTTACAGGGAGAGAAGCTTTCTTT. The gene calls are TRBV11-3 and TRBJ1-1; D possibly corresponds to TRBD1 (6 bases). V was cut by 3 bases and J by 8 bases, with 10 bases left in between. There are 12 residues in the CDR3. Germline-derived CDR1 and CDR2 are SGHNT and YENEEA.

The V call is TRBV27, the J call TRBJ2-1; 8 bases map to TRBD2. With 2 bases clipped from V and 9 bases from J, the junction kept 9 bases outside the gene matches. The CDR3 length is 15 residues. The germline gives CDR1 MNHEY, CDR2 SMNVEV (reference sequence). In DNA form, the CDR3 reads TGTGCCAGCAGTTTAGGGACTAGATCCTATGTTGAGCAGTTCTTC. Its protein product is CASSLGTRSYVEQFF.

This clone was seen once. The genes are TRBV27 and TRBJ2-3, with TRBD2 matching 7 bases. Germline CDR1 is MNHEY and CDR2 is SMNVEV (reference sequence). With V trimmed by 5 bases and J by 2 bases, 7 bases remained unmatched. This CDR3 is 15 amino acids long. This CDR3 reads CASSVGGSYTDTQYF. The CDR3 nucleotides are TGTGCCAGCAGTGTAGGCGGGAGCTACACAGATACGCAGTATTTT.

The CDR3 reads CASSEVVTYEQYF. The CDR3 nucleotides are TGTGCCAGCAGTGAAGTAGTGACCTACGAGCAGTACTTC. The V call is TRBV6-1, the J call TRBJ2-7; D not certain. Trimming took off 1 base at V and 2 bases at J, with 6 bases between the two ends. This CDR3 comprises 13 residues. Germline CDR1 and CDR2: MNHNS and SASEGT.

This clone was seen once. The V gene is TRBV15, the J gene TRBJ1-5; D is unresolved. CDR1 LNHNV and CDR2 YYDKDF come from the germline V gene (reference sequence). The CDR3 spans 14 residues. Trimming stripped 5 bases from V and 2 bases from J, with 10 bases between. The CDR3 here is CATSLGTGNQPQHF. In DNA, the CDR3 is TGTGCCACCAGCTTGGGTACAGGCAATCAGCCCCAGCATTTT.

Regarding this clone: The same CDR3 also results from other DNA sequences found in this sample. CDR3 nucleotides: TGTGCCAGCCGGACAGGACCCTCCTACAATGAGCAGTTCTTC. It encodes CASRTGPSYNEQFF. The V call is TRBV28, the J call TRBJ2-1, with 7 bases aligning to TRBD1. V lost 8 bases, J lost 0 bases, and 4 bases stayed unmatched. The CDR3 loop spans 14 amino acids. The germline V gene encodes CDR1 MDHEN and CDR2 SYDVKM.

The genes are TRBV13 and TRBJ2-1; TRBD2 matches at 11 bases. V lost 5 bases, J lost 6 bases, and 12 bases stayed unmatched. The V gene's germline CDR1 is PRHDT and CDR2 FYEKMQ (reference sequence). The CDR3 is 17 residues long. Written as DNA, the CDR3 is TGTGCCAGCAGCGCTCAGGGGACTAGCGGAGTGCTCAATGAGCAGTTCTTC. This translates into CASSAQGTSGVLNEQFF.

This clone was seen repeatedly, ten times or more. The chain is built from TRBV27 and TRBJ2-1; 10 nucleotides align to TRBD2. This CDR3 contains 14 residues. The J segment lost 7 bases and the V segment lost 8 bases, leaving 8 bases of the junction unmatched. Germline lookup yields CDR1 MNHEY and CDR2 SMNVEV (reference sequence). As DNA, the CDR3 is TGTGCCAGCCGGAGCGGGAGGGTAGCGAATGAGCAGTTCTTC. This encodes CASRSGRVANEQFF.

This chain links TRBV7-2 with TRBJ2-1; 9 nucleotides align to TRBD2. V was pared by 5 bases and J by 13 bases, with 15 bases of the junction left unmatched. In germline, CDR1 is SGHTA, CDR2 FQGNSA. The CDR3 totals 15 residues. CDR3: CASSHGGERGDTQFF. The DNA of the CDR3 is TGTGCCAGCAGCCACGGTGGGGAGCGGGGGGACACCCAGTTCTTC.

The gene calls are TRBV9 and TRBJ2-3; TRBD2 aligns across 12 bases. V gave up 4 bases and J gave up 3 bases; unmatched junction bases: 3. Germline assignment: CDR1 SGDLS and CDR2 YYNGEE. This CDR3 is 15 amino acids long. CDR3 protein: CASSSSGRGTDTQYF. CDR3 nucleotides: TGTGCCAGCAGCTCTAGCGGGAGGGGGACAGATACGCAGTATTTT.

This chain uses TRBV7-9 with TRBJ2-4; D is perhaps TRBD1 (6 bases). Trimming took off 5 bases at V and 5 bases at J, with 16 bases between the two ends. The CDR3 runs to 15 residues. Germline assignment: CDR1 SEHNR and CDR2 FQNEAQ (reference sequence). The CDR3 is CASSPPTGFENIQYF. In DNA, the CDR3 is TGTGCCAGCAGCCCACCAACAGGGTTCGAAAACATTCAGTACTTC. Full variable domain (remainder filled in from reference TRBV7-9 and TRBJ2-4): DTGVSQNPRHKITKRGQNVTFRCDPISEHNRLYWYRQTLGQGPEFLTYFQNEAQLEKSRLLSDRFSAERPKGSFSTLEIQRTEQGDSAMYLCASSPPTGFENIQYFGAGTRLSVL.

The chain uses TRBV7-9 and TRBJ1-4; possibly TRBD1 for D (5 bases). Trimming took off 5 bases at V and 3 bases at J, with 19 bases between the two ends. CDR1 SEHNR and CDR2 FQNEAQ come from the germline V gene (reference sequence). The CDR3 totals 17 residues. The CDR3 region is CASSADQRTWANEKLFF. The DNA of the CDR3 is TGTGCCAGCAGCGCGGATCAAAGGACATGGGCTAATGAAAAACTGTTTTTT.

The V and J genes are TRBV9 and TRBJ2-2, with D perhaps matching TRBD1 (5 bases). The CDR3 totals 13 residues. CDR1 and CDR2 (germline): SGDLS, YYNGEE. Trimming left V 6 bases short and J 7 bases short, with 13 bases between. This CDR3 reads CASTQGLGGELFF. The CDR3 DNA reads TGTGCCAGCACCCAGGGTTTGGGCGGGGAGCTGTTTTTT.

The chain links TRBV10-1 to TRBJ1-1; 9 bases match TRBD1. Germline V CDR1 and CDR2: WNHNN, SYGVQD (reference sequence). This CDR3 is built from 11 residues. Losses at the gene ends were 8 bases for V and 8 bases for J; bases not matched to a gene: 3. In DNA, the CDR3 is TGCGCCAGCCAAGGACAGGGGGAAGCTTTCTTT. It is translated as CASQGQGEAFF.

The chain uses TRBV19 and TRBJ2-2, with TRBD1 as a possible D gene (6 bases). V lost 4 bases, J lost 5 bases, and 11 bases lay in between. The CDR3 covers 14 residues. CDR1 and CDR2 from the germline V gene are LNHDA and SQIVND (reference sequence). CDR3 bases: TGTGCCAGTAGTACCGCAGGGGTTACCGGGGAGCTGTTTTTT. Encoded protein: CASSTAGVTGELFF.

In nucleotides, the CDR3 is TGTGCCAGCACTACCCACAATCAGCCCCAGCATTTT. Amino acids: CASTTHNQPQHF. The chain links TRBV12-3 or TRBV12-4 to TRBJ1-5; no definite D call. Trimming pared 7 bases from V and 3 bases from J, leaving 7 bases between. This CDR3 comprises 12 residues.

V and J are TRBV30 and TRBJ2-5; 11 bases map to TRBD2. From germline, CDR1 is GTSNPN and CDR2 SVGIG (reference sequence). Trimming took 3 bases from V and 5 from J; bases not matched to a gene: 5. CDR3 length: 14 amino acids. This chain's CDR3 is CAWSRSSGGETQYF. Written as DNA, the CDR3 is TGTGCCTGGAGCAGGTCTAGCGGGGGGGAGACCCAGTACTTC. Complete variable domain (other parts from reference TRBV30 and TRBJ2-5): SQTIHQWPATLVQPVGSPLSLECTVEGTSNPNLYWYRQAAGRGLQLLFYSVGIGQISSEVPQNLSASRPQDRQFILSSKKLLLSDSGFYLCAWSRSSGGETQYFGPGTRLLVL.

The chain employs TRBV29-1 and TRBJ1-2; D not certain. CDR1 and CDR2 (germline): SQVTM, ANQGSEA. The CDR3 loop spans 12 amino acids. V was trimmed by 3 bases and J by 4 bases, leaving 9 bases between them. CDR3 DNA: TGCAGCGTTGAGGCAGATACCTATGGCTACACCTTC. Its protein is CSVEADTYGYTF.

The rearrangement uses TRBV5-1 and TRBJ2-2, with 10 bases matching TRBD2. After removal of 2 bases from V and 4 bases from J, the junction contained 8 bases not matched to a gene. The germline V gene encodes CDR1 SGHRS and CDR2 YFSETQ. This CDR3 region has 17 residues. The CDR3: CASSLSGGARITGELFF. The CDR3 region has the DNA TGCGCCAGCAGCTTAAGCGGGGGGGCGAGAATCACCGGGGAGCTGTTTTTT. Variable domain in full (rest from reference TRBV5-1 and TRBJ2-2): KAGVTQTPRYLIKTRGQQVTLSCSPISGHRSVSWYQQTPGQGLQFLFEYFSETQRNKGNFPGRFSGRQFSNSRSEMNVSTLELGDSALYLCASSLSGGARITGELFFGEGSRLTVL.

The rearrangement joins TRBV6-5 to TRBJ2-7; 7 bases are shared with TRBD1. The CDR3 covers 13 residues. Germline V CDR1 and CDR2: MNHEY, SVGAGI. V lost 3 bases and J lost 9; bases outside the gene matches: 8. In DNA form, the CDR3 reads TGTGCCAGCAGTTATGGGGCCAGGGGGTGGCAGTACTTC. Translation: CASSYGARGWQYF.